One and the same sample provided the 2 T cell receptor beta chains below, sequenced in a study of blood T cells in healthy people across ages. A second PCR of 7 to 11 cycles used a sample-barcoded 5' primer and a J-beta primer mix. TCRdb re-called the 5' RACE reads through MiXCR, storing one row per CDR3 protein. The top ten clones hold approximately 41% of a sample with approximately 800,000 distinct CDR3 sequences, about 55% of them seen once. The specimen sequenced was blood. All receptors come from a man older than 75 in good health.

This clonotype was observed a handful of times. V is TRBV7-9 and J is TRBJ2-3; the match to TRBD2 covers 10 bases. The J segment lost 14 bases and the V segment lost 5 bases, leaving 10 bases of the junction unmatched. CDR1 and CDR2 (germline): SEHNR, FQNEAQ (reference sequence). The CDR3 has 13 residues. DNA of the CDR3: TGTGCCAGCAGCCGGACTAGCGGTGGATACGCGTATTTT. Translating gives CASSRTSGGYAYF.

This clonotype was picked up one time. V gene TRBV20-1 combines with J gene TRBJ1-1; 8 bases line up with TRBD1. V trimming: 6 bases; J trimming: 4 bases; junction bases outside the gene matches: 13. Germline CDR1 DFQATT, CDR2 SNEGSKA (reference sequence). The CDR3 extends over 15 amino acids. The CDR3 here is CSAYPPDRVGTEAFF. CDR3 DNA: TGCAGTGCCTACCCCCCGGACAGGGTGGGCACTGAAGCTTTCTTT.